This T cell receptor beta chain stems from a study of blood T cell repertoires in COVID-19 (dated by TCRdb to about 2020). For the study in its entirety: Samples from collaborators originated in the United States, Italy and Spain and spanned both the acute and convalescent phases of COVID-19. A de-identified subject ID, COVID-19 status, age in years and sex were almost always included in the sample metadata. Where available, HLA class I and class II types were obtained from metadata supplied by the sample provider rather than from assay-based typing. Subjects who had been exposed to COVID-19, were actively infected with it, or had recovered from it provided the deeply sampled blood TCRbeta repertoires that made up the dataset. The samples were drawn from the first 160 participants of the ongoing ImmuneRACE study and from 1,254 subjects provided by 6 global collaborators. A freely available public database, intended as a resource for researchers studying the immune response to SARS-CoV-2, is where the repertoires were released. The material from the prospective study consisted of cDNA or gDNA derived from T cells, B-cell-depleted T cells, or PBMCs. Overall study results and their limits: How much clinical and demographic metadata was included differed by source and by participant, and the metadata was provided uncurated.

CDR1 and CDR2 are drawn from the germline V gene: SGHRS, YFSETQ. V is shortened by 0 bases, J by 3 bases, and the region joining them spans 13 bases. CDR3 length: 15 amino acids, cysteine to phenylalanine. Left in the record is the CDR3 DNA by itself, 45 bases read in frame from the first base. The immunoSEQ Assay, a bias-controlled multiplex PCR, was used to amplify TCRbeta CDR3 regions from genomic DNA. Concerning the study's data processing: Within the assay, amplification of reference gene primers was used to estimate how many nucleated cells each sample contained. Sequence reads were collapsed and filtered to measure the absolute abundance of every unique TCRbeta CDR3 rearrangement. Productive Simpson clonality was computed per sample as the square root of Simpson's diversity index over productive rearrangements. TCRdb re-hosts the immuneACCESS table, in-frame sequences only. Its copies lack some clones; in the studies checked, an unresolved V gene accounts for under half of them, and the cause for the rest is not known. That table is the source of V, J and clone size, and D and trimming were worked out from the DNA. This sample comprises more than 200,000 clones, 70% to 90% of them detected only once. The leading ten clones occupy about 7% of the sample.

A note on this clone: What antigen it recognizes has not been identified. Base qualities were left out, and no much larger clone turns up one base away.

Participants in the prospective study were aged roughly 18 to 95 years, lived in over 20 United States geographic areas, and enrolled through a virtual design. In the prospective study, participants were assigned to cohorts based on the clinical history participants reported in a screening survey and a study questionnaire. In the prospective study, whole blood, serum and a nasopharyngeal or oropharyngeal swab were collected from each participant by mobile phlebotomists. Participants in the prospective study had the option to provide additional blood draws and questionnaires over a roughly 2-month period. Prospective study blood samples were shipped either frozen or at room temperature before DNA extraction.

Sequencing was carried out using PBMCs or T cells enriched from blood (not recorded which). This chain is built from TRBV5-1 and TRBJ2-7; too little of a D gene remains to name it. The TCR sequence derives from a woman in her thirties or forties with acute COVID-19. The nucleotide sequence reads TGCGCCAGCAGCTTGGGTTCAGCCAGGAACTACGAGCAGTACTTC. This codes for CASSLGSARNYEQYF. The variable domain in full, with residues beyond the CDR3 obtained from the reference TRBV5-1 and TRBJ2-7 genes, is KAGVTQTPRYLIKTRGQQVTLSCSPISGHRSVSWYQQTPGQGLQFLFEYFSETQRNKGNFPGRFSGRQFSNSRSEMNVSTLELGDSALYLCASSLGSARNYEQYFGPGTRLTVT.